The TCR beta chain described here comes from a study of blood T cell repertoires in COVID-19. The wider study: The study drew acute and convalescent COVID-19 samples from the United States, Italy and Spain.

The protocol was immunoSEQ multiplex PCR, while the TCRdb copy is restricted to in-frame clones and leaves out a portion. The profile shows some 250,000 clones, roughly 91% of them singletons. CDR3 length: 15 residues. In germline, CDR1 is SGHRS, CDR2 YFSETQ. Germline trimming cut 3 bases from V and 6 bases from J; bases unmatched to any gene: 8. Living in about two dozen US areas, the participants were between 18 and 89 years of age. Sequenced input: PBMCs or T cells enriched from blood (not recorded which). The source is a woman aged 40 to 50 with acute COVID-19. The chain employs TRBV5-1 and TRBJ1-3, with TRBD1 matching over 8 bases. The CDR3 region is CASSSSDRVANTIYF. As DNA, the CDR3 is TGCGCCAGCAGCTCCTCGGACAGGGTCGCAAACACCATATATTTT.